The rows below give T cell receptor beta chains drawn from one sample of a study of technical replicates of blood from a few donors. Sequencing was performed with immunoSEQ multiplex PCR; in TCRdb, only in-frame clones are kept and a portion is missing. The table has some 80,000 clones, 85% to 95% seen once. Sequenced: T cells isolated from PBMCs. These receptors came from a human donor in good health. CDR3s include the opening cysteine and the closing phenylalanine or tryptophan. A D gene is named only where the DNA matches it firmly. For some rows the clone size is stated as once, few or many, or as a class when expanded; others skip it.

j_gene,abundance,v_gene,d_gene,CDR3aa,CDR3nt
TRBJ1-1,-,TRBV7-3,-,CASSLVQGTEAFF,TGTGCCAGCAGCTTGGTCCAGGGAACTGAAGCTTTCTTT
TRBJ1-5,-,TRBV7-3,-,CASSQDSNQPQHF,TGTGCCAGCAGCCAGGACAGTAATCAGCCCCAGCATTTT
TRBJ2-1,-,TRBV28,TRBD2,CASSGLAGPYNEQFF,TGTGCCAGCAGTGGACTAGCGGGACCCTACAATGAGCAGTTCTTC
TRBJ1-2,-,TRBV19,-,CASSINRFYGYTF,TGTGCCAGTAGTATAAACAGGTTCTATGGCTACACCTTC
TRBJ2-2,-,TRBV5-1,TRBD1,CASSPNRGTGELFF,TGCGCCAGCAGCCCGAACAGGGGGACCGGGGAGCTGTTTTTT
TRBJ1-1,-,TRBV5-1,-,CASSGGNTEAFF,TGCGCCAGCAGCGGAGGGAACACTGAAGCTTTCTTT
TRBJ2-7,-,TRBV10-2,TRBD2,CASSGTGRYEQYF,TGCGCCAGCAGTGGGACCGGGAGGTACGAGCAGTACTTC
TRBJ2-7,-,TRBV14,-,CASSQDPRAELFYEQYF,TGTGCCAGCAGCCAAGATCCTCGAGCGGAACTTTTCTACGAGCAGTACTTC
TRBJ2-6,-,TRBV28,TRBD1,CASRSRTGRASGANVLTF,TGTGCCAGCAGATCAAGGACAGGCCGTGCCTCTGGGGCCAACGTCCTGACTTTC
TRBJ2-7,-,TRBV30,-,CAWRGDRISYEQYF,TGTGCCTGGAGGGGCGACCGAATCTCCTACGAGCAGTACTTC
TRBJ2-1,-,TRBV2,TRBD2,CASTLGTSGYNEQFF,TGTGCCAGCACTCTCGGGACTAGCGGTTACAATGAGCAGTTCTTC
TRBJ1-5,few,TRBV30,TRBD1,CAWSWDRDQPQHF,TGTGCCTGGAGTTGGGACAGGGATCAGCCCCAGCATTTT
TRBJ1-3,-,TRBV5-1,-,CASSLGRLGPGNTIYF,TGCGCCAGCAGCTTGGGTCGGCTGGGGCCCGGAAACACCATATATTTT
TRBJ2-1,-,TRBV12-5,-,CASGLVAGRVRNEQFF,TGTGCTAGTGGTTTGGTTGCGGGAAGGGTCAGGAATGAGCAGTTCTTC
TRBJ2-3,-,TRBV2,-,CASQRRTAHRSDTQYF,TGTGCCAGCCAACGACGAACTGCCCACAGGTCAGATACGCAGTATTTT
TRBJ1-1,-,TRBV4-1,-,CASSLPTGNTEAFF,TGCGCCAGCAGCCTCCCAACAGGGAACACTGAAGCTTTCTTT
TRBJ2-2,-,TRBV6-5,-,CASSYSGSWELFF,TGTGCCAGCAGTTATAGCGGCTCCTGGGAGCTGTTTTTT
TRBJ1-1,-,TRBV7-2,-,CASSFKRNTEAFF,TGTGCCAGCAGCTTTAAGAGAAACACTGAAGCTTTCTTT
TRBJ1-1,-,TRBV15,-,CATRGGSGSTEAFF,TGTGCCACCAGAGGTGGGTCAGGGTCCACTGAAGCTTTCTTT
TRBJ2-1,-,TRBV11-1,TRBD2,CASSLKGTGTRSYNEQFF,TGTGCCAGCAGCTTAAAAGGGACCGGGACTAGATCCTACAATGAGCAGTTCTTC
TRBJ1-1,-,TRBV28,-,CASRQGYLNTEAFF,TGTGCCAGCAGACAGGGTTATTTGAACACTGAAGCTTTCTTT
TRBJ1-4,once,TRBV6-5,-,CASSYKTGYNEKLFF,TGTGCCAGCAGTTACAAGACAGGTTATAATGAAAAACTGTTTTTT
TRBJ2-3,-,TRBV7-2,-,CASSSDSNTDTQYF,TGTGCCAGCAGCTCGGACAGCAACACAGATACGCAGTATTTT
TRBJ1-5,-,TRBV19,TRBD1,CASSIRKQGALYSNQPQHF,TGTGCCAGTAGTATCAGGAAACAGGGGGCCCTCTATAGCAATCAGCCCCAGCATTTT
TRBJ2-1,-,TRBV4-3,-,CASSQESFGRGGDEQFF,TGCGCCAGCAGCCAAGAGTCTTTTGGTAGGGGTGGAGATGAGCAGTTCTTC
TRBJ1-1,-,TRBV7-9,TRBD1,CASSSTGGALTEAFF,TGTGCCAGCAGCTCGACAGGGGGGGCACTAACTGAAGCTTTCTTT
TRBJ2-4,-,TRBV19,-,CASSIVAGSHIQYF,TGTGCCAGTAGTATAGTCGCGGGAAGCCACATTCAGTACTTC
TRBJ2-7,-,TRBV27,-,CASSLGRTYEQYF,TGTGCCAGCAGTTTAGGGAGAACCTACGAGCAGTACTTC
TRBJ2-7,-,TRBV5-1,-,CASSLEWGAYEQYF,TGCGCCAGCAGCTTGGAATGGGGGGCCTACGAGCAGTACTTC
TRBJ2-7,-,TRBV19,TRBD2,CASSAMGRVSGLYF,TGTGCCAGTAGTGCCATGGGGAGGGTGTCAGGGTTGTACTTC
TRBJ2-7,-,TRBV7-9,-,CASSPFGEGSYEQYF,TGTGCCAGCAGCCCATTCGGTGAGGGCAGCTACGAGCAGTACTTC
TRBJ2-2,-,TRBV6-5,TRBD1,CASRLTGPNTGELFF,TGTGCCAGCAGACTGACAGGGCCTAACACCGGGGAGCTGTTTTTT